This TCR beta chain was profiled in a study of T cell responses to AZD1222 COVID-19 vaccine (dated by TCRdb to the early 2020s). Regarding the study in general: AZD1222 recipients given second doses at about 4 weeks or at about 12 weeks were pooled, since spike-specific TCR depth and breadth were not found to differ between the two schedules. Trial participants were enrolled by age into 18-55, 56-69 and 70-plus year subgroups, with around 150, 28 and 57 TCR-sequenced participants respectively. A total of 230 to 250 trial participants underwent TCR sequencing, of whom around 210 had received two doses of AZD1222 and around 25 had received two doses of the MenACWY control vaccine.

Explained via the paper, the time point label denotes: baseline before first vaccination. Vaccinee samples were obtained from the UK trials COV001 and COV002, which included a single-blind randomized controlled phase 2/3 trial of AZD1222 (ChAdOx1 nCoV-19) in healthy adults. Trial participant PBMC samples were collected at day 0 and day 28 after the second dose for TCRbeta chain sequencing. The paper's findings and limits, for the study overall: Epitopes outside the regions mutated in the B.1.351 and B.1.1.7 variants were reportedly recognized by nearly half of the unique spike-specific TCRs. In the small 56-69-year group, the increase in depth fell short of significance, most likely because of low power. Most participants were white British and females outnumbered males, and the authors suggested that clonal diversity may have been underestimated. A significant rise in spike-specific TCR breadth and depth was observed after two AZD1222 doses relative to day 0 and relative to MenACWY recipients. Because no day 14 peak-response samples were available, the repertoires could be characterized only after the peak T cell response. Only five to seven AZD1222 recipients were SARS-CoV-2 seropositive at baseline, limiting conclusions about previously exposed vaccinees. Vaccine-associated CD4 TCRs spanned the whole spike protein, with dominant responses in regions 160-218 and 743-854.

The CDR3 regions of human TCRbeta chains were subjected to immunosequencing. Per the source publication's procedure: TCRs in the repertoires were compared against a reference library of SARS-CoV-2-specific TCRs that had been generated with the MIRA antigen-specificity platform. Breadth meant the fraction of unique TCRs that were SARS-CoV-2-associated, whereas depth meant the fraction of total T cells that were SARS-CoV-2-associated. Using the MIRA data, every spike-specific TCR was mapped to the spike region that the TCR reacted to and assigned to either a CD4 or a CD8 class. Log10-transformed breadth and depth values were compared by one-way ANOVA with Sidak's multiple comparisons tests. Sourced from immuneACCESS, this table was stored by TCRdb with only in-frame sequences that have V and J called. A share of the clones is absent; for the studies checked, an unresolved V gene accounts for under half, and the remainder has no known explanation. D and trimming come from the DNA, and the V and J calls and clone size come from that table. Across this sample there are around 160,000 clones, with roughly nine tenths seen only once. The leading ten clones occupy around 4.9% of the sample.

V sheds 5 bases and J sheds 0 bases, leaving 20 bases between their ends. Its CDR3 holds 18 amino acids, cysteine through phenylalanine. Just CDR3 DNA is preserved here, 54 bases in frame from base 1. From the germline V gene, CDR1 is MNHEY and CDR2 is SVGEGT. This clone was counted only a few times. The antigen it binds to is not known. It has no much larger one-base neighbor in the sample; base qualities were not kept. Rearrangement joined TRBV6-2 or TRBV6-3 to TRBJ1-3, with a tentative D gene TRBD1 over 6 matching bases. The TCR comes from an adult in good health. The sequences come from peripheral blood, collected on day 0 of AZD1222 vaccination. The DNA sequence is as follows: TGTGCCAGCAGTGGATGGACCGCGAGGGGGTTCTCTGGAAACACCATATATTTT. It codes for CASSGWTARGFSGNTIYF.